The rows below give T cell receptor beta chains drawn from one sample of a study of early T cells in non-severe SARS-CoV-2 infection. TCRdb reanalysed the 5' RACE reads using MiXCR and keeps one entry per CDR3 protein. The table records about 50,000 distinct CDR3 sequences, roughly 13% of them present only once. The sample comprised whole blood. These TCRs come from an adult who was a healthcare worker with PCR-confirmed SARS-CoV-2 infection or an uninfected control (not recorded which). Both conserved end residues are part of each CDR3. The listing skips clone size in some rows; elsewhere it reads once, few, many or a size class.

few	TRBV7-3	TRBJ2-3	CASSPGLAGALSTDTQYF
NA	TRBV20-1	TRBJ1-1	CSARDTQTTEAFF
NA	TRBV29-1	TRBJ2-5	CSFEHGGTQYF
NA	TRBV6-2/TRBV6-3	TRBJ1-1	CASSAHGDFGTEAFF
many	TRBV6-6	TRBJ2-7	CASSSPLSSYEQYF
NA	TRBV2	TRBJ1-2	CASSRNGGQNNYGYTF
NA	TRBV7-8	TRBJ2-2	CASSLASRTSGPTGELFF
many	TRBV7-9	TRBJ1-5	CASSFFTGDPNQPQHF
many	TRBV29-1	TRBJ1-1	CSVEGQGGTEAFF
many	TRBV12-3/TRBV12-4	TRBJ2-7	CASTLSAGVSEQYF
NA	TRBV6-5	TRBJ2-2	CASSRTSDYTGELFF
many	TRBV6-2/TRBV6-3	TRBJ2-7	CASSGLAGGEQYF
many	TRBV3-1	TRBJ2-7	CASSPGTGRVYEQYF
few	TRBV14	TRBJ1-1	CASSQVDRGTAAFF
few	TRBV9	TRBJ2-7	CASSVGSGFSYEQYF
NA	TRBV11-2	TRBJ1-1	CASSLRKGGYVTEAFF